Listed below are T cell receptor beta chains from one sample, sequenced in a study of cytomegalovirus exposure and HLA in healthy donors. Profiled with immunoSEQ multiplex PCR; TCRdb holds only in-frame clones, not every one. The repertoire holds some 150,000 clones, with under 90% as singletons. The sequenced material came from PBMCs. Receptors originate from a boy between 2 and 10 years old in good health and CMV-seronegative. Each CDR3 is given with its conserved first and last residue.

v_gene	j_gene	CDR3aa
TRBV9	TRBJ2-3	CASSVQGGTDTQYF
TRBV30	TRBJ1-4	CAWSEWDSNEKLFF
TRBV15	TRBJ1-2	CATSSAWTDPGNGYGYTF
TRBV27	TRBJ1-1	CASSLSIWGQGAEAFF
TRBV11-2	TRBJ1-1	CASSLGPGMFLNTEAFF
TRBV2	TRBJ2-3	CASPVSDSTLTDTQYF
TRBV5-1	TRBJ2-1	CASSLAQGNLDYNEQFF
TRBV2	TRBJ2-6	CASSRDSLFVRANVLTF
TRBV9	TRBJ1-2	CASTLGGAHNYGYTF
TRBV4-1	TRBJ2-3	CASSPGVLDTQYF
TRBV7-2	TRBJ2-7	CASSLEAGLYYEQYF
TRBV10-3	TRBJ2-2	CAISSGLSSTGELFF
TRBV6-1	TRBJ2-3	CASRRLAGGTDTQYF
TRBV2	TRBJ2-5	CASSELRETKYF
TRBV27	TRBJ1-2	CASSLFGGSRSNYGYTF
TRBV7-2	TRBJ1-2	CASSFGFQGHGYTF
TRBV9	TRBJ1-6	CASSVGGGRSSYNSPLHF
TRBV19	TRBJ1-1	CASSSGQWTMNTEAFF
TRBV5-6	TRBJ2-3	CASSLARLADTDTQYF
TRBV7-9	TRBJ1-2	CSSSRGGTGGENGYTF
TRBV12-5	TRBJ2-2	CASGLSGGVITGELFF
TRBV6-1	TRBJ1-2	CASSETGSPWDGYTF
TRBV10-3	TRBJ1-6	CAIRGQGYNSPLHF
TRBV7-9	TRBJ2-7	CASSLDREAYF
TRBV6-6	TRBJ1-1	CASTPQGPKATEAFF
TRBV9	TRBJ2-3	CASSVEERGYWGTQYF
TRBV6-1	TRBJ2-5	CASSEPGQGAETQYF
TRBV9	TRBJ1-4	CASSAEGVNYEKLFF
TRBV11-3	TRBJ1-4	CASSDMDRWRNNEKLFF